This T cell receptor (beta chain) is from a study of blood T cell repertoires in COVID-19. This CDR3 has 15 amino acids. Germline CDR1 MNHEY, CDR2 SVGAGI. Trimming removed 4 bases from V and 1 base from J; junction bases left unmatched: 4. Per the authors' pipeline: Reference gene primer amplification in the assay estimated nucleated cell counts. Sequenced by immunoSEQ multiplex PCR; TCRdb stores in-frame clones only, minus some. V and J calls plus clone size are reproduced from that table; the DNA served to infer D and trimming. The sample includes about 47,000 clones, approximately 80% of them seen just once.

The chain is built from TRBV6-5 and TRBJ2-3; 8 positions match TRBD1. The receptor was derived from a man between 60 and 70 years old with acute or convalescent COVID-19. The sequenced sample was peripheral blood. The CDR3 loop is CASSFMTGGTDTQYF. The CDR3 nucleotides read TGTGCCAGCAGTTTTATGACAGGGGGCACAGATACGCAGTATTTT.